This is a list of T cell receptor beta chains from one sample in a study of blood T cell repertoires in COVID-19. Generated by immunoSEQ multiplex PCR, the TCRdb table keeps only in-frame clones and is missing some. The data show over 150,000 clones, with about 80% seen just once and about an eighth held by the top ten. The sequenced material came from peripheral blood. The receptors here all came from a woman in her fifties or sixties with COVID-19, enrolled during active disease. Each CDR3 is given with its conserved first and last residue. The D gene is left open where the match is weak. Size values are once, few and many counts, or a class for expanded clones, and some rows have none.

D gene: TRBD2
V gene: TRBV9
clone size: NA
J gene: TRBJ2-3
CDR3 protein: CASSVRLAGVSDTQYF
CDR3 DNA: TGTGCCAGCAGCGTTAGACTAGCGGGAGTTTCAGATACGCAGTATTTT

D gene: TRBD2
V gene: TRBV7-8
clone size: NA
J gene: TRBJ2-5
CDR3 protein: CASSSTSGGRETQYF
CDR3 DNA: TGTGCCAGCAGCTCGACTAGCGGGGGACGAGAGACCCAGTACTTC

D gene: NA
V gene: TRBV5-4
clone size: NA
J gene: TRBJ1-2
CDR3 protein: CASSLDRKGYGYTF
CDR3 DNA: TGTGCCAGCAGCTTGGACAGGAAGGGCTATGGCTACACCTTC

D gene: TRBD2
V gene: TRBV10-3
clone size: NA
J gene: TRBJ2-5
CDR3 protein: CATGGNQETQYF
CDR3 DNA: TGTGCCACCGGGGGGAACCAAGAGACCCAGTACTTC

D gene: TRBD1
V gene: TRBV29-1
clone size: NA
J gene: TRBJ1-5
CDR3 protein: CSVQTGGDQPQHF
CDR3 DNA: TGCAGCGTGCAGACAGGGGGGGATCAGCCCCAGCATTTT

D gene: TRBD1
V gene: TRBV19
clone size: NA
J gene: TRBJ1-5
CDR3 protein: CASNPTRDRGQPQHF
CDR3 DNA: TGTGCCAGTAATCCGACCCGGGACAGGGGGCAGCCCCAGCATTTT

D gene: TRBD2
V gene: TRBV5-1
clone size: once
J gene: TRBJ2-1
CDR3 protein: CASSYYPGLGLSYNEQFF
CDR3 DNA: TGCGCCAGCAGCTATTATCCGGGACTAGGTCTCTCCTACAATGAGCAGTTCTTC

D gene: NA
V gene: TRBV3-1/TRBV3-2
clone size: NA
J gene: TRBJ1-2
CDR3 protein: CASSQITGLYGYTF
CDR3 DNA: TGTGCCAGCAGCCAAATAACAGGCCTCTATGGCTACACCTTC

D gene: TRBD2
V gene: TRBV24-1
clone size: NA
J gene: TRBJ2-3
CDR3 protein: CATSDPAGTSGIDTQYF
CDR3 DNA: TGTGCCACCAGTGATCCCGCCGGGACTAGCGGGATAGATACGCAGTATTTT

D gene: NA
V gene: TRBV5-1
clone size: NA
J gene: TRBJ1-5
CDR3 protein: CASSLGGWEDQPQHF
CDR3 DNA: TGCGCCAGCAGCTTGGGTGGCTGGGAGGATCAGCCCCAGCATTTT

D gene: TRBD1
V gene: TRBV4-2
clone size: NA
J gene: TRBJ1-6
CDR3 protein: CASSYGTGGSSYNSPLHF
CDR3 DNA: TGTGCCAGCAGCTACGGGACAGGGGGAAGCTCCTATAATTCACCCCTCCACTTT

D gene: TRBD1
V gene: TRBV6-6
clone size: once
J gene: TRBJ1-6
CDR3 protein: CASSLYSTGGANSPLHF
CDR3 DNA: TGTGCCAGCAGTCTCTATTCGACAGGGGGCGCGAATTCACCCCTCCACTTT

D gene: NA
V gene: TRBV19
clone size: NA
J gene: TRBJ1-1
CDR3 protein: CASSIVPLRARGTEAFF
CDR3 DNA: TGTGCCAGTAGTATAGTACCACTTCGGGCTCGGGGGACTGAAGCTTTCTTT

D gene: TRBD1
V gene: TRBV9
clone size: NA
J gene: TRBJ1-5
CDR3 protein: CASSVGDSYSNQPQHF
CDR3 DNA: TGTGCCAGCAGCGTGGGGGACAGCTATAGCAATCAGCCCCAGCATTTT

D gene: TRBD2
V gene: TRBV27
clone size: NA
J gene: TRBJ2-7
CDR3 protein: CASSPAGTTTYEQYF
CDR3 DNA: TGTGCCAGCAGTCCCGCCGGGACTACCACCTACGAGCAGTACTTC

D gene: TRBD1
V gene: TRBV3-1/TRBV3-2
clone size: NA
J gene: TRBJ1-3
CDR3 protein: CASSQQGAGNTIYF
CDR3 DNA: TGTGCCAGCAGCCAGCAGGGGGCTGGAAACACCATATATTTT

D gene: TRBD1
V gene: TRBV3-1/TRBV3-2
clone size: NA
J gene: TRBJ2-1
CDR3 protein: CASSPGTGGRGEQFF
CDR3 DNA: TGTGCCAGCAGTCCCGGGACAGGGGGCAGGGGTGAGCAGTTCTTC

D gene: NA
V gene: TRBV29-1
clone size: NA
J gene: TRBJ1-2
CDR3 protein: CSTDGYGYTF
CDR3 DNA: TGCAGCACGGACGGCTATGGCTACACCTTC

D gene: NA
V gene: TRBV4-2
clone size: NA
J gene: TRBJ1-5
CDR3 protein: CASSQETGRSQPQHF
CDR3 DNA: TGTGCCAGCAGCCAAGAAACAGGGCGAAGTCAGCCCCAGCATTTT

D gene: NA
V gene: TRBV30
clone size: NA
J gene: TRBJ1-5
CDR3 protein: CAWSTGTGFSNQPQHF
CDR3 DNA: TGTGCCTGGAGTACAGGGACGGGATTTAGCAATCAGCCCCAGCATTTT

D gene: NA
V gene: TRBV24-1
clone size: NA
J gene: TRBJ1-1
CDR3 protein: CATSVRGGTEAFF
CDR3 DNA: TGTGCCACCAGTGTTAGGGGTGGGACTGAAGCTTTCTTT

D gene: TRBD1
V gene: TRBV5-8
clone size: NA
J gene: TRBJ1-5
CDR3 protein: CASSPDRVWQPQHF
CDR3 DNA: TGTGCCAGCAGCCCCGACAGGGTATGGCAGCCCCAGCATTTT

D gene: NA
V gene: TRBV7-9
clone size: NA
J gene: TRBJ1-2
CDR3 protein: CASSLGLQDGYTF
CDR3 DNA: TGTGCCAGCAGCTTAGGCTTGCAGGATGGCTACACCTTC

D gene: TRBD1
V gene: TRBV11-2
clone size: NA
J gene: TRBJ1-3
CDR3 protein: CASSIVRGRRGNTIYF
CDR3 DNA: TGTGCCAGCAGCATCGTCAGGGGGCGCCGAGGAAACACCATATATTTT

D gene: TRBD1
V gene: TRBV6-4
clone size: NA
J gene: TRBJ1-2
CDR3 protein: CASSDQGGGYTF
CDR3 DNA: TGTGCCAGCAGTGATCAGGGGGGAGGCTACACCTTC

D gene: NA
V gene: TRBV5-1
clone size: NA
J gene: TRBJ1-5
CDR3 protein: CASSLGPEEDQPQHF
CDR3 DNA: TGCGCCAGCAGCTTGGGGCCCGAGGAAGATCAGCCCCAGCATTTT

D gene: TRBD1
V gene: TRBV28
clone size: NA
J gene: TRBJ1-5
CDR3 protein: CASSLGQGSQPQHF
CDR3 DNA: TGTGCCAGCAGTTTAGGACAGGGAAGTCAGCCCCAGCATTTT

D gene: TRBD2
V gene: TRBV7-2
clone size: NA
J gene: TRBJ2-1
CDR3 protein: CASSLRTSGGVKFF
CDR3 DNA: TGTGCCAGCAGCTTAAGGACTAGCGGGGGGGTGAAGTTCTTC

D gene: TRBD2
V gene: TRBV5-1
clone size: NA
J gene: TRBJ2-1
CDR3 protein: CASSLGGLAGYNEQFF
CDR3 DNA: TGCGCCAGCAGCTTGGGGGGTCTAGCGGGGTACAATGAGCAGTTCTTC

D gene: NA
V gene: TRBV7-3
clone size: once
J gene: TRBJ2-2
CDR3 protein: CASSQTNTGELFF
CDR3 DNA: TGTGCCAGCAGCCAGACGAACACCGGGGAGCTGTTTTTT

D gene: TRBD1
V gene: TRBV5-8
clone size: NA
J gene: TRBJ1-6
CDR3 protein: CASRWTGGVYNSPLHF
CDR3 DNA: TGTGCCAGCAGGTGGACAGGGGGAGTCTATAATTCACCCCTCCACTTT

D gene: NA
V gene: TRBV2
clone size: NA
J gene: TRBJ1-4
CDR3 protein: CASKDLPTNEKLFF
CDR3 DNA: TGTGCCAGCAAGGACTTACCAACTAATGAAAAACTGTTTTTT

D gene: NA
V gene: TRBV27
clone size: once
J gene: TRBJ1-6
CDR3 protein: CASSLRTANSPLHF
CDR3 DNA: TGTGCCAGCAGTTTGCGGACAGCTAATTCACCCCTCCACTTT

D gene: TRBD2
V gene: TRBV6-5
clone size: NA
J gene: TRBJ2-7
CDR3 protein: CAALAGLDEQYF
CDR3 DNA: TGTGCCGCCTTAGCGGGACTCGACGAGCAGTACTTC

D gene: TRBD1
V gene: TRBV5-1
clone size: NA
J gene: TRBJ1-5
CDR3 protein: CASSRDSSNQPQHF
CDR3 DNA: TGCGCCAGCAGTCGGGACAGCAGCAATCAGCCCCAGCATTTT

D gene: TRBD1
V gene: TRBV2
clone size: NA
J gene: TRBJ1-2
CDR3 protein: CASSPGQVPGGGYTF
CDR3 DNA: TGTGCCAGCAGTCCTGGACAGGTTCCTGGGGGTGGCTACACCTTC

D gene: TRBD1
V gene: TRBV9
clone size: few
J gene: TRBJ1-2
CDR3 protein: CASSSPGQGPYTF
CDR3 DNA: TGTGCCAGCAGCTCTCCCGGACAGGGTCCCTACACCTTC

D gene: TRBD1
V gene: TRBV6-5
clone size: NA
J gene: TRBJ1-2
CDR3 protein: CASDRDRGEHTF
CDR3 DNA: TGTGCCTCCGACCGGGACAGGGGAGAGCACACCTTC

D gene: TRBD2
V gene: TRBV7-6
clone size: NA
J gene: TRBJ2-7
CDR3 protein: CASSPRTSRSYEQYF
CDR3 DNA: TGTGCCAGCAGCCCTCGGACTAGCAGAAGCTACGAGCAGTACTTC